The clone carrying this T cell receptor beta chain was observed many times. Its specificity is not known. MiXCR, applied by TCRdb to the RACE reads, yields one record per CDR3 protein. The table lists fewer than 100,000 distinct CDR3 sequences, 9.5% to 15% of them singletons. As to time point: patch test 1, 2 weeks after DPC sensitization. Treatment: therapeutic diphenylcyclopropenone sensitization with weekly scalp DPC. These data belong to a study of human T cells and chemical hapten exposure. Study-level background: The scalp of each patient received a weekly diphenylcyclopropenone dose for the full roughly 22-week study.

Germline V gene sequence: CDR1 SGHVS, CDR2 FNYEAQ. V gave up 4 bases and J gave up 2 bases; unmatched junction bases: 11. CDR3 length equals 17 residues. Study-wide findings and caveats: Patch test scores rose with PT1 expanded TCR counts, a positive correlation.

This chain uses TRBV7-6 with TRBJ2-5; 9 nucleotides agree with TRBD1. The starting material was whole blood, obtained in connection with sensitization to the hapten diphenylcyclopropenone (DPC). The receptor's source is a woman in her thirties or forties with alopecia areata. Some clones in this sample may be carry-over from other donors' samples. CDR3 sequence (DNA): TGTGCCAGCAGCTGGCGATACAGGGGGCGAAGGCAAGAGACCCAGTACTTC. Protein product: CASSWRYRGRRQETQYF.